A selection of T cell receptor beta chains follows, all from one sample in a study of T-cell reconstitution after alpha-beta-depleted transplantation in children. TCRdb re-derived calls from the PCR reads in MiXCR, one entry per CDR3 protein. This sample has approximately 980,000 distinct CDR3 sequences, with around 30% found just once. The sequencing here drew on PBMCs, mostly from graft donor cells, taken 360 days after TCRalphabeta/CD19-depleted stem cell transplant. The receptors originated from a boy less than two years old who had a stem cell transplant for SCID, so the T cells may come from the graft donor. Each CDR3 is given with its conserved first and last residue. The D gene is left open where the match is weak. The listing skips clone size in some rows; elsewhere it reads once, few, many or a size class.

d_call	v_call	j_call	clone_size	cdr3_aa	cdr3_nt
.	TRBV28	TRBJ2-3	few	CASKDAGATDTQYF	TGTGCCAGCAAGGACGCGGGGGCTACAGATACGCAGTATTTT
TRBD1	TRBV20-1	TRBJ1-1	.	CSAGQGLLEAFF	TGCAGTGCTGGACAGGGGTTGTTGGAAGCTTTCTTT
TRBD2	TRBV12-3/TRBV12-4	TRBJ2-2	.	CASSSIGTSMTGELFF	TGTGCCAGCAGTTCCATCGGGACTAGTATGACCGGGGAGCTGTTTTTT
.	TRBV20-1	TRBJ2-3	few	CSASPGHLTPDTQYF	TGCAGTGCTTCACCGGGACATCTAACACCAGATACGCAGTATTTT
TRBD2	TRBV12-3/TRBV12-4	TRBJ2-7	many	CASSTQAGVSYEQYF	TGTGCCAGCAGTACCCAGGCGGGAGTAAGCTACGAGCAGTACTTC
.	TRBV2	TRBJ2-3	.	CASTDRLVQPGSTDTQYF	TGTGCCAGCACCGATCGTTTGGTCCAGCCAGGTAGCACAGATACGCAGTATTTT
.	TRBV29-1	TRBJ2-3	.	CSVESGAPIPDTQYF	TGCAGCGTTGAGTCAGGGGCGCCGATCCCAGATACGCAGTATTTT
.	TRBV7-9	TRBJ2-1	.	CASALGSSYNEQFF	TGTGCCAGCGCTCTAGGGAGCTCCTACAATGAGCAGTTCTTC
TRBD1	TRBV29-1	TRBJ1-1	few	CSVGQGALNTEAFF	TGCAGCGTTGGACAGGGGGCCTTGAACACTGAAGCTTTCTTT
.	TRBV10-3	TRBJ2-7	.	CAIRPDPASYEQYF	TGTGCCATCAGGCCGGACCCTGCCTCCTACGAGCAGTACTTC
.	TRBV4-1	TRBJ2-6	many	CASSHVGTGANVLTF	TGCGCCAGCAGCCATGTAGGGACTGGGGCCAACGTCCTGACTTTC
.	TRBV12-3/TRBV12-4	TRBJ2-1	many	CASSLGRDNEQFF	TGTGCCAGCAGTTTAGGTCGGGACAATGAGCAGTTCTTC
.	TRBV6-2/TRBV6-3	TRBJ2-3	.	CASSSEFYYTDTQYF	TGTGCCAGCAGTTCGGAATTCTATTACACAGATACGCAGTATTTT
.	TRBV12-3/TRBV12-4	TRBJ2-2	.	CASSPRGAGKNTGELFF	TGTGCCAGCAGTCCGCGAGGTGCGGGGAAGAACACCGGGGAGCTGTTTTTT
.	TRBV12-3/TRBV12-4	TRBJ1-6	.	CASSFLKGIRNSPLHF	TGTGCCAGCAGTTTTCTTAAGGGAATTCGTAATTCACCCCTCCACTTT
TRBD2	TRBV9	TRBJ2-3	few	CASSVGTGGGFTDTQYF	TGTGCCAGCAGCGTAGGTACCGGGGGGGGCTTCACAGATACGCAGTATTTT
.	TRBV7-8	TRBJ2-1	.	CASSLEPSSNEQFF	TGTGCCAGCAGCTTAGAGCCTAGTAGTAATGAGCAGTTCTTC
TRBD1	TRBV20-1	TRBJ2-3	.	CSASRDREISTDTQYF	TGCAGTGCTAGCCGGGACAGGGAGATTAGCACAGATACGCAGTATTTT
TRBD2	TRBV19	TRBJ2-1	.	CASMGGTSRDNEQFF	TGTGCCAGTATGGGGGGGACTAGCCGCGACAATGAGCAGTTCTTC
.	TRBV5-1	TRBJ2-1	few	CASSFGMSSDNEQFF	TGCGCCAGCAGCTTCGGAATGAGTTCGGACAATGAGCAGTTCTTC
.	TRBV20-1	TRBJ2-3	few	CSAEGTDGRDTQYF	TGCAGTGCTGAGGGGACCGACGGACGGGATACGCAGTATTTT
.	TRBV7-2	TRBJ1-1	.	CASSFRGGREYEAFF	TGTGCCAGCAGCTTTAGAGGGGGGCGGGAATACGAAGCTTTCTTT
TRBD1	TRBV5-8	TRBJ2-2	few	CASSQGQGNGELFF	TGTGCCAGCAGCCAGGGACAGGGTAACGGGGAGCTGTTTTTT
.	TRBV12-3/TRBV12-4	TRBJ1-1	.	CATKADEAFF	TGTGCCACCAAGGCGGACGAAGCTTTCTTT
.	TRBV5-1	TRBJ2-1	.	CASSLVLLRVGDEQFF	TGCGCCAGCAGCTTGGTTTTGCTAAGGGTAGGCGATGAGCAGTTCTTC
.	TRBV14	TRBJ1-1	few	CASSQDQRRNTEAFF	TGTGCCAGCAGCCAAGATCAGAGGAGGAACACTGAAGCTTTCTTT
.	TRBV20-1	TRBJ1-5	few	CSARKGGNSNQPQHF	TGCAGTGCTAGGAAGGGGGGGAATAGCAATCAGCCCCAGCATTTT
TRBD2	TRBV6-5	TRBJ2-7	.	CASSLLAGAFYEQYF	TGTGCCAGCAGCTTACTAGCGGGAGCCTTCTACGAGCAGTACTTC
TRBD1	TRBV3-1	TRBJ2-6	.	CASSQEQGLTSGANVLTF	TGTGCCAGCAGCCAAGAACAGGGGTTGACCTCTGGGGCCAACGTCCTGACTTTC
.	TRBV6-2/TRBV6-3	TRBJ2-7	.	CASTTFPYEQYF	TGTGCCAGCACTACATTCCCCTACGAGCAGTACTTC
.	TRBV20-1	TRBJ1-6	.	CSARSESSYNSPLHF	TGCAGTGCTAGAAGTGAAAGCTCCTATAATTCACCCCTCCACTTT
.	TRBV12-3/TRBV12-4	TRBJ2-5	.	CASSFWQETQYF	TGTGCCAGCAGTTTTTGGCAAGAGACCCAGTACTTC
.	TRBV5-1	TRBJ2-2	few	CASSLANGTAIGTGELFF	TGCGCCAGCAGCTTGGCGAACGGGACGGCGATAGGGACCGGGGAGCTGTTTTTT
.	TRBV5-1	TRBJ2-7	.	CASSRDTAPYEQYF	TGCGCCAGCAGCCGTGATACCGCCCCCTACGAGCAGTACTTC
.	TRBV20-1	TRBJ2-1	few	CSARWVNEQFF	TGCAGTGCTAGGTGGGTCAATGAGCAGTTCTTC
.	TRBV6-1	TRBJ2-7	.	CASTIDPRGPYEQYF	TGTGCCAGCACTATCGACCCGAGAGGACCCTACGAGCAGTACTTC
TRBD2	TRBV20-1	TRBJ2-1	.	CSARLAGVTFEIEQFF	TGCAGTGCTAGACTAGCGGGGGTGACTTTCGAGATTGAGCAGTTCTTC
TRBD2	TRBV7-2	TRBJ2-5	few	CASSLDSGGRQETQYF	TGTGCCAGCAGCTTAGATAGCGGGGGCCGCCAAGAGACCCAGTACTTC
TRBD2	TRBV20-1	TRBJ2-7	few	CSAVAGGRLEQYF	TGCAGTGCTGTAGCGGGGGGGCGGCTCGAGCAGTACTTC
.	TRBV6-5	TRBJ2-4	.	CASSYSGTSAKNIQYF	TGTGCCAGCAGTTACTCGGGGACCTCGGCCAAAAACATTCAGTACTTC
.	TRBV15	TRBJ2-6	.	CATSRDLRWGDKAGANVLTF	TGTGCCACCAGCAGAGATCTGCGATGGGGGGATAAGGCTGGGGCCAACGTCCTGACTTTC
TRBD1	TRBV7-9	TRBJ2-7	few	CASTAGTGREEQYF	TGTGCCAGCACCGCCGGGACAGGGCGAGAGGAGCAGTACTTC
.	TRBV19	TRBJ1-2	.	CASSIVRIQGYTF	TGTGCCAGTAGTATAGTTCGGATTCAAGGCTACACCTTC
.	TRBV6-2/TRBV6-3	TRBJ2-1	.	CASSPGPNKNHNEQFF	TGTGCCAGCAGCCCGGGACCGAACAAAAACCACAATGAGCAGTTCTTC
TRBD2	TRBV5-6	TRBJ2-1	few	CASSPLGGSNNEQFF	TGTGCCAGCAGCCCCTTGGGAGGGAGTAACAATGAGCAGTTCTTC
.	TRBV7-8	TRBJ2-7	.	CASSHTNREQYF	TGTGCCAGCAGCCATACTAACAGGGAGCAGTACTTC
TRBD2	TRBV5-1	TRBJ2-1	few	CASSSGLAGGLNEQFF	TGCGCCAGCAGCTCGGGACTAGCGGGGGGGCTCAATGAGCAGTTCTTC
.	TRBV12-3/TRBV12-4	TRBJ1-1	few	CASSLDSYLNTEAFF	TGTGCCAGCAGTTTAGACAGCTACCTGAACACTGAAGCTTTCTTT